This T cell receptor (beta chain) was sequenced for a study of shared clonotypes between healthy human individuals. Study outcomes and limitations: Naive subsets, compared against memory subsets, generally had larger estimated richness values. When naive CD4 clonotypes were compared across a handful of donors, 4% to 6.5% were shared.

In germline, CDR1 is SGDLS, CDR2 YYNGEE. The length of the CDR3 is 18 residues. J was trimmed by 0 bases and V by 4 bases; bases with no gene match: 12. Sequenced by immunoSEQ multiplex PCR; TCRdb stores in-frame clones only, minus some. The data contain 2,500,000 or so clones, under 95% of them singletons. Notes on this clone: Its antigen is currently unknown.

The receptor comes from a man younger than 35 in good health. Some clones in this sample may be carry-over from other donors' samples. Sequences were obtained from naive CD4+ T cells from PBMCs. The sample's subset: CD45RA+ positively selected. The chain recombines TRBV9 with TRBJ2-3; 9 bases fit TRBD2. The CDR3 DNA reads TGTGCCAGCAGCCTAGGGAGTAGCGGGAGCTGGAGCACAGATACGCAGTATTTT. This gives the protein CASSLGSSGSWSTDTQYF.